The 10 T cell receptor beta chains listed next were all sequenced from one sample in a study of PD-L1 blockade in urothelial cancer. The assay was immunoSEQ multiplex PCR, and TCRdb's table has in-frame clones only and misses some. The sample has some 120,000 clones, around 84% seen once. As for time point: pretreatment peripheral blood. Sequencing was performed on PBMCs, taken around atezolizumab (anti-PD-L1) treatment. The origin of the receptors is a man between 45 and 60 years old with urothelial cancer.

The chain links TRBV30 to TRBJ2-3, with TRBD2 matching 15 bases. This CDR3 comprises 15 residues. Germline CDR1 reads GTSNPN; CDR2 reads SVGIG (reference sequence). J lost 6 bases, V lost 3 bases, and 4 bases had no gene match. In DNA, the CDR3 is TGTGCCTGGAGGGGGACTAGCGGGAGGTTGGATACGCAGTATTTT. It translates to CAWRGTSGRLDTQYF. The whole variable domain, remainder taken from reference TRBV30 and TRBJ2-3, is SQTIHQWPATLVQPVGSPLSLECTVEGTSNPNLYWYRQAAGRGLQLLFYSVGIGQISSEVPQNLSASRPQDRQFILSSKKLLLSDSGFYLCAWRGTSGRLDTQYFGPGTRLTVL.

This clone has a single count. V is TRBV9 and J is TRBJ2-1; D unclear. The CDR3 loop spans 15 amino acids. Trimming pared 4 bases from V and 2 bases from J, leaving 13 bases between. Germline CDR1 is SGDLS and CDR2 is YYNGEE. The CDR3 protein is CASSPSSVAYNEQFF. In nucleotides, the CDR3 is TGTGCCAGCAGCCCAAGCTCCGTGGCCTACAATGAGCAGTTCTTC.

The chain carries TRBV19 and TRBJ2-2, with D unclear. Trimming removed 1 base at V and 0 bases at J, with 9 bases between. This CDR3 is 16 amino acids long. In germline, CDR1 is LNHDA, CDR2 SQIVND (reference sequence). The CDR3 protein is CASSIVLTSNTGELFF. CDR3 in DNA: TGTGCCAGTAGTATAGTGCTAACTTCGAACACCGGGGAGCTGTTTTTT. The full variable domain, in which reference TRBV19 and TRBJ2-2 provide the parts outside the CDR3, is DGGITQSPKYLFRKEGQNVTLSCEQNLNHDAMYWYRQDPGQGLRLIYYSQIVNDFQKGDIAEGYSVSREKKESFPLTVTSAQKNPTAFYLCASSIVLTSNTGELFFGEGSRLTVL.

The CDR3 DNA reads as TGTGCCAGCAGAAAAATAGGGACAGGGGCTAATTCACCCCTCCACTTT. Its translation: CASRKIGTGANSPLHF. V and J are TRBV27 and TRBJ1-6, with 10 bases that match TRBD1. CDR3 length: 16 amino acids. Germline CDR1 is MNHEY and CDR2 is SMNVEV (reference sequence). V lost 6 bases and J lost 6; bases outside the gene matches: 8.

The rearrangement links TRBV11-2 to TRBJ1-3; D is possibly TRBD1 (6 bases). The CDR3 length is 16 residues. CDR1 and CDR2 (germline): SGHAT, FQNNGV. The V end lost 1 base, the J end lost 4 bases, and 14 bases lay between the germline ends. The CDR3 loop is CASSLGGQKLGNTIYF. The CDR3 DNA sequence: TGTGCCAGCAGCTTAGGGGGGCAGAAACTGGGAAACACCATATATTTT.

The genes are TRBV5-1 and TRBJ1-6; perhaps TRBD1 as D (5 bases). V lost 4 bases to trimming and J lost 0 bases, with 11 bases between them. Germline CDR1 is SGHRS and CDR2 is YFSETQ. The CDR3 contains 16 residues. CDR3 region: CASSPGESSYNSPLHF. The CDR3 DNA reads TGCGCCAGCAGCCCGGGGGAAAGCTCCTATAATTCACCCCTCCACTTT.

This clone was detected once. V is TRBV5-4 and J is TRBJ2-1, with TRBD2 matching 10 bases. V trimming: 2 bases; J trimming: 7 bases; junction bases outside the gene matches: 6. The CDR3 loop spans 15 amino acids. Per germline, CDR1 SGHNT and CDR2 YYREEE (reference sequence). CDR3: CASSFPSGSMNEQFF. As DNA, the CDR3 is TGTGCCAGCAGCTTTCCTAGCGGGAGTATGAATGAGCAGTTCTTC.

This chain connects TRBV28 to TRBJ2-3; a weak D match, TRBD2 (5 bases). CDR1 and CDR2 (germline): MDHEN, SYDVKM. The V end was cut by 4 bases, the J end by 3 bases, with 14 bases between. The CDR3 totals 15 residues. This CDR3 is CASSSPSRITDTQYF. For the CDR3, the DNA is TGTGCCAGCAGTTCCCCTAGCAGAATTACAGATACGCAGTATTTT.

The chain recombines TRBV7-9 with TRBJ2-5, with 7 positions matching TRBD2. Germline CDR1 reads SEHNR; CDR2 reads FQNEAQ (reference sequence). CDR3 length: 13 residues. Germline trimming cut 5 bases from V and 5 bases from J; bases unmatched to any gene: 5. In DNA, the CDR3 is TGTGCCAGCAGCCTCTGGGGGGGTGAGACCCAGTACTTC. Its protein is CASSLWGGETQYF.

The V and J genes are TRBV6-1 and TRBJ2-1; TRBD1 matches 8 bases. Germline V gene lookup returns CDR1 MNHNS and CDR2 SASEGT. Losses at the gene ends were 2 bases for V and 7 bases for J; bases not matched to a gene: 4. The CDR3 length is 14 residues. The CDR3 bases are TGTGCCAGCAGTGAAAGACAGGGGAAAAATGAGCAGTTCTTC. Translating it yields CASSERQGKNEQFF.